This is a list of T cell receptor beta chains from one sample in a study of blood T cell repertoires in COVID-19. Sequencing was performed with immunoSEQ multiplex PCR; in TCRdb, only in-frame clones are kept and a portion is missing. The sample shows roughly 120,000 clones, around nine tenths of them seen only once. Specimen: peripheral blood. The origin of the receptors is a man between 60 and 75 years old with COVID-19, enrolled during active disease. Both conserved end residues are part of each CDR3. Each record gives: J gene, V gene, CDR3 protein.

J gene: TRBJ1-6
V gene: TRBV7-8
CDR3 protein: CASSPGQAEYSPLHF

J gene: TRBJ2-7
V gene: TRBV29-1
CDR3 protein: CSVASSYEQYF

J gene: TRBJ1-3
V gene: TRBV19
CDR3 protein: CATSTGAHGNTIYF

J gene: TRBJ2-5
V gene: TRBV11-3
CDR3 protein: CASSGSGDGETQYF

J gene: TRBJ2-2
V gene: TRBV18
CDR3 protein: CASSSSGSDTGELFF

J gene: TRBJ1-2
V gene: TRBV4-2
CDR3 protein: CASSQGQVYGYTF

J gene: TRBJ1-4
V gene: TRBV30
CDR3 protein: CAWTQDTNEKLFF

J gene: TRBJ1-2
V gene: TRBV5-5
CDR3 protein: CASSPERDRAYGYTF

J gene: TRBJ2-7
V gene: TRBV30
CDR3 protein: CAWSDIPNSYEQYF

J gene: TRBJ2-4
V gene: TRBV19
CDR3 protein: CASSTGTGFWNIQYF

J gene: TRBJ2-5
V gene: TRBV7-8
CDR3 protein: CASSKPDRDWETQYF

J gene: TRBJ1-2
V gene: TRBV7-9
CDR3 protein: CASSLTTGGYYGYTF

J gene: TRBJ1-1
V gene: TRBV18
CDR3 protein: CASSPGTGNTEAFF

J gene: TRBJ2-1
V gene: TRBV6-1
CDR3 protein: CASSEGLAGDNEQFF

J gene: TRBJ2-1
V gene: TRBV4-3
CDR3 protein: CASSQDRGRAYNEQFF

J gene: TRBJ1-5
V gene: TRBV10-3
CDR3 protein: CAISGGQRIAPQHF

J gene: TRBJ1-1
V gene: TRBV15
CDR3 protein: CATSRDPGHTEAFF

J gene: TRBJ1-1
V gene: TRBV30
CDR3 protein: CAWTRGGMNTEAFF

J gene: TRBJ1-3
V gene: TRBV9
CDR3 protein: CASSVMSSGNTIYF

J gene: TRBJ2-1
V gene: TRBV5-1
CDR3 protein: CASSSGTSGRQYNEQFF

J gene: TRBJ2-5
V gene: TRBV24-1
CDR3 protein: CATSEEGEETQYF

J gene: TRBJ2-7
V gene: TRBV7-9
CDR3 protein: CASSPSSYEQYF

J gene: TRBJ1-1
V gene: TRBV2
CDR3 protein: CASRLTDLNTEAFF

J gene: TRBJ2-1
V gene: TRBV19
CDR3 protein: CASSMDRGGSYNEQFF

J gene: TRBJ2-7
V gene: TRBV9
CDR3 protein: CASSVDTGYYEQYF

J gene: TRBJ2-7
V gene: TRBV27
CDR3 protein: CASALPGGYEQYF

J gene: TRBJ2-4
V gene: TRBV28
CDR3 protein: CASSPTEGRAKNIQYF

J gene: TRBJ2-7
V gene: TRBV4-3
CDR3 protein: CASSQTGTGSNEQYF

J gene: TRBJ2-1
V gene: TRBV7-2
CDR3 protein: CASSTTGGRNEQFF

J gene: TRBJ1-4
V gene: TRBV6-5
CDR3 protein: CASSYSGGRHEKLFF

J gene: TRBJ1-2
V gene: TRBV24-1
CDR3 protein: CATSGSTGDYGYTF

J gene: TRBJ2-1
V gene: TRBV29-1
CDR3 protein: CSAGQGARNEQFF

J gene: TRBJ1-1
V gene: TRBV9
CDR3 protein: CASSVDGDDTEAFF

J gene: TRBJ1-1
V gene: TRBV3-1/TRBV3-2
CDR3 protein: CASSQGGMNTEAFF

J gene: TRBJ2-7
V gene: TRBV5-4
CDR3 protein: CASSTGTSGYYEQYF

J gene: TRBJ2-1
V gene: TRBV5-1
CDR3 protein: CASSFSGTSGSDSYNEQFF

J gene: TRBJ2-3
V gene: TRBV19
CDR3 protein: CASAKTSGTDTQYF

J gene: TRBJ2-2
V gene: TRBV7-8
CDR3 protein: CASSRRGPANTGELFF

J gene: TRBJ2-1
V gene: TRBV6-6
CDR3 protein: CASSPGTSGYNEQFF

J gene: TRBJ2-5
V gene: TRBV29-1
CDR3 protein: CSVETGTGLETQYF

J gene: TRBJ1-6
V gene: TRBV19
CDR3 protein: CASHRSYNSPLHF

J gene: TRBJ2-7
V gene: TRBV3-1/TRBV3-2
CDR3 protein: CASAGTSGYEQYF